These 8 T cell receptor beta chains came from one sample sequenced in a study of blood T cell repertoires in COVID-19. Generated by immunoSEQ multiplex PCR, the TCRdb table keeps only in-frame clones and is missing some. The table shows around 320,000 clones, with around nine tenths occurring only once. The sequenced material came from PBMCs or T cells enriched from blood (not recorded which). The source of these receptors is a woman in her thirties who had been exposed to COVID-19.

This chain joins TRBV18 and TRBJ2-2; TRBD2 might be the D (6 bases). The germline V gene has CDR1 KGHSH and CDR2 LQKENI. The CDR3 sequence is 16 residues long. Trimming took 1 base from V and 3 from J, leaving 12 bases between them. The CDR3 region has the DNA TGTGCCAGCTCACCACGTAGCGGAACCGACACCGGGGAGCTGTTTTTT. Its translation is CASSPRSGTDTGELFF.

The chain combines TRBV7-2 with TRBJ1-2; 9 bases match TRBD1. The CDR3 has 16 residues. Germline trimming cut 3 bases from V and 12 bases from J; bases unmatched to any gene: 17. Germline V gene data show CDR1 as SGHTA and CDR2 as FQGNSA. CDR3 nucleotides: TGTGCCAGCAGCTTGGACTCGACCCCGGGACAGGGCTCCAACACCTTC. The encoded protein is CASSLDSTPGQGSNTF.

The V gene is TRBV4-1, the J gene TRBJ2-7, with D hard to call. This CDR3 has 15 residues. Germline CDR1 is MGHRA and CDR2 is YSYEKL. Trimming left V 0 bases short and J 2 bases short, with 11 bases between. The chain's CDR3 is CASSQDPDLTYEQYF. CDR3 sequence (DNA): TGCGCCAGCAGCCAAGATCCCGACTTAACCTACGAGCAGTACTTC.

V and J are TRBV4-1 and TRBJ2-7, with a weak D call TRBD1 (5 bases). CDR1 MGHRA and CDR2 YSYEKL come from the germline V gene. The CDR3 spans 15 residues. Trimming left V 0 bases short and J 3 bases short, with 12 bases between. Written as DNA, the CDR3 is TGCGCCAGCAGCCAAGATTGGGGCAGTAACTACGAGCAGTACTTC. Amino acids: CASSQDWGSNYEQYF.

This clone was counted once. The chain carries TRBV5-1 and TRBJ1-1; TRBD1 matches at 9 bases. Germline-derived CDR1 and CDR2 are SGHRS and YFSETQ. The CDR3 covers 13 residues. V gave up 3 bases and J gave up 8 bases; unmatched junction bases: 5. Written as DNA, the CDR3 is TGCGCCAGCAGCTGGCGACAGGGGGGCGAAGCTTTCTTT. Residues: CASSWRQGGEAFF.

CDR3 coding DNA: TGTGCCAGAAGCTTGCATGCGTATTGGGAGTCCGATCACTTTTTT. Encoded protein: CARSLHAYWESDHFF. J is TRBJ1-4 and V is TRBV5-3, with D unresolved. TRBV5-3 has ORF status, its function being uncertain. This CDR3 contains 15 residues. Trimming removed 1 base from V and 17 bases from J, with 24 bases in between.

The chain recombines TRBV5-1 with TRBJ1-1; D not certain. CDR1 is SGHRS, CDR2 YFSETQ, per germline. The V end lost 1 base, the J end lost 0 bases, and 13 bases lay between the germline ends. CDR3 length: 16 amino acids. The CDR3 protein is CASSLSPGAMNTEAFF. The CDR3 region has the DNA TGCGCCAGCAGCTTGTCCCCAGGCGCTATGAACACTGAAGCTTTCTTT.

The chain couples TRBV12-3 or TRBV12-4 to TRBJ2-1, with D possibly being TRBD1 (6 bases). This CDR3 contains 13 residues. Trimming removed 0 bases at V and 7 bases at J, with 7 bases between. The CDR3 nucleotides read TGTGCCAGCAGTTTAGCCACAGGGAATGAGCAGTTCTTC. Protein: CASSLATGNEQFF.